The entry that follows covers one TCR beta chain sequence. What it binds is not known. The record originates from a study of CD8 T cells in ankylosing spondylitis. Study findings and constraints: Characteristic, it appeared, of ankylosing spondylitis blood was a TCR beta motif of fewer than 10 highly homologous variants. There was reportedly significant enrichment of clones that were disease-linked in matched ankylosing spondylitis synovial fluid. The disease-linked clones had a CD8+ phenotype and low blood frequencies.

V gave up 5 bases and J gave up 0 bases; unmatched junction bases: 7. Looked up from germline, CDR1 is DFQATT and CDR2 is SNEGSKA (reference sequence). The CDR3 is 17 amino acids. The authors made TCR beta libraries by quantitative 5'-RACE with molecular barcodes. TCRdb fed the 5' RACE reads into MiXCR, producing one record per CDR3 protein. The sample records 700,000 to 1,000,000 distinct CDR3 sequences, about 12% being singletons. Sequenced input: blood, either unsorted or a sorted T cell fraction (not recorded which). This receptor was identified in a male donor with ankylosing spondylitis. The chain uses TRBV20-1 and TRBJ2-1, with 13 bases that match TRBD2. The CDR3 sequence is CSAVGLAGLLSYNEQFF. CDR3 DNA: TGCAGTGCTGTGGGACTAGCGGGACTTCTCTCCTACAATGAGCAGTTCTTC.